This T cell receptor beta chain came from a study of cytomegalovirus exposure and HLA in healthy donors. This clone occurred a few times. PCR used 60 Vbeta primers and 13 Jbeta primers. This table comes from immunoSEQ multiplex PCR, and its TCRdb copy is limited to in-frame clones, with some not included. The sample records about 190,000 clones, approximately 78% being singletons. Germline lookup yields CDR1 SGHAT and CDR2 FQNNGV. This CDR3 is built from 14 residues. Trimming took off 0 bases at V and 7 bases at J, with 9 bases between the two ends. Input material: PBMCs. This TCR derives from a woman between 18 and 30 years old in good health and CMV-seronegative. The chain has TRBV11-2 and TRBJ1-4, with D hard to call. The CDR3 bases are TGTGCCAGCAGCTTAGAAGTCGGGAGTGAAAAACTGTTTTTT. It codes for CASSLEVGSEKLFF.